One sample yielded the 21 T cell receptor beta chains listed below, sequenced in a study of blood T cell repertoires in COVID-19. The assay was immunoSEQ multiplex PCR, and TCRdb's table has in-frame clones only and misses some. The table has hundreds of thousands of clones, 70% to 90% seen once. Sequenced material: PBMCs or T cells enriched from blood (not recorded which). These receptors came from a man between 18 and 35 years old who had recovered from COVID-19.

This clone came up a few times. CDR3 sequence: CASSTGDTGELFF. In DNA form, the CDR3 reads TGCGCCAGCAGCACAGGGGACACCGGGGAGCTGTTTTTT. The rearrangement links TRBV5-1 to TRBJ2-2, with TRBD1 matching 7 bases. The CDR3 has 13 residues. The V gene's germline CDR1 is SGHRS and CDR2 YFSETQ. J lost 3 bases, V lost 4 bases, and 0 bases had no gene match. The whole variable domain, remainder taken from reference TRBV5-1 and TRBJ2-2, is KAGVTQTPRYLIKTRGQQVTLSCSPISGHRSVSWYQQTPGQGLQFLFEYFSETQRNKGNFPGRFSGRQFSNSRSEMNVSTLELGDSALYLCASSTGDTGELFFGEGSRLTVL.

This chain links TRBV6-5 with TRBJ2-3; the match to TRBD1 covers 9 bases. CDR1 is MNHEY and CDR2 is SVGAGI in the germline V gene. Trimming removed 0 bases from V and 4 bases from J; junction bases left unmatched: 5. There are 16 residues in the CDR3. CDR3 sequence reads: CASSYSRTGEADTQYF. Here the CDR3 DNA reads TGTGCCAGCAGTTACTCGAGGACAGGGGAGGCAGATACGCAGTATTTT.

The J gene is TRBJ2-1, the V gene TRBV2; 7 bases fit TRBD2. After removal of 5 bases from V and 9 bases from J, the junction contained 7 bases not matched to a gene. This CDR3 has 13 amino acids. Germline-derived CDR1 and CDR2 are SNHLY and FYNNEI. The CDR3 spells CASSRREISEQFF. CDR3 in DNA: TGTGCCAGCAGTCGGCGGGAGATTAGTGAGCAGTTCTTC.

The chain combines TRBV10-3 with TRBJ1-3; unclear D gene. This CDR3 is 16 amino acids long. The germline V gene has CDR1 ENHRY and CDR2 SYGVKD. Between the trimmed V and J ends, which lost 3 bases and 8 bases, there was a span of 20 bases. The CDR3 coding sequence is TGTGCCATCAGTGACTTCGGGGAGGCAGCACAAGACACCATATATTTT. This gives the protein CAISDFGEAAQDTIYF.

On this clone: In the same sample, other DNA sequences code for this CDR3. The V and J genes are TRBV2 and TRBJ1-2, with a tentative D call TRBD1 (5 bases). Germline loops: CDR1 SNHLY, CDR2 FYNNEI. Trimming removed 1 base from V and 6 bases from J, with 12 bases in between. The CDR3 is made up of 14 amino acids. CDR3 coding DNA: TGTGCCAGCAGTGAAGAGGGGCAGGGTGATGGCTACACCTTC. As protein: CASSEEGQGDGYTF.

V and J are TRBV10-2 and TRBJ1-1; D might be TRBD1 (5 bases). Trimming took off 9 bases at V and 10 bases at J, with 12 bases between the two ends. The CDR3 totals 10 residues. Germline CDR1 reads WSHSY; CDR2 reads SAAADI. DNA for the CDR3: TGCGCCAGAATCAGTCAGGGAGCTTTCTTT. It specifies CARISQGAFF.

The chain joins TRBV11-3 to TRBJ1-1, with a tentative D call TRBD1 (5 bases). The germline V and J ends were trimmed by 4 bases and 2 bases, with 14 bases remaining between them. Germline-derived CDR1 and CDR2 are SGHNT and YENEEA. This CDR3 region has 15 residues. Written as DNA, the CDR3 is TGTGCCAGCAGCTCCCGGGGGAAGGCAAACACTGAAGCTTTCTTT. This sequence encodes CASSSRGKANTEAFF.

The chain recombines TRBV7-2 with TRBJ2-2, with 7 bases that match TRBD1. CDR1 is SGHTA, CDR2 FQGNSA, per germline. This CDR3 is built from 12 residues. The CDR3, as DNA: TGTTCGACAGGGCCTCACACCGGGGAGCTGTTTTTT. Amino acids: CSTGPHTGELFF.

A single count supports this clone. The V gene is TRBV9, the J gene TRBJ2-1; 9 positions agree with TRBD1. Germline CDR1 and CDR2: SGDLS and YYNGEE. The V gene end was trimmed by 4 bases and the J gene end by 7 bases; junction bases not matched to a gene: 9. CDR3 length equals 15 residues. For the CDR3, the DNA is TGTGCCAGCAGCTCCCGGGACAGGGTGGGGAATGAGCAGTTCTTC. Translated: CASSSRDRVGNEQFF.

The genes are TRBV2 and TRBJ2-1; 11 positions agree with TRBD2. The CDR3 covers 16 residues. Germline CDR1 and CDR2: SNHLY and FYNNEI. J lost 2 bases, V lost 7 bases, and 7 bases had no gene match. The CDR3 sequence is CASTPEGLAAYNEQFF. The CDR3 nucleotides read TGTGCCAGCACCCCGGAGGGACTAGCGGCCTACAATGAGCAGTTCTTC. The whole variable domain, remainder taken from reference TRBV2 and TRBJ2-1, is EPEVTQTPSHQVTQMGQEVILRCVPISNHLYFYWYRQILGQKVEFLVSFYNNEISEKSEIFDDQFSVERPDGSNFTLKIRSTKLEDSAMYFCASTPEGLAAYNEQFFGPGTRLTVL.

The CDR3: CASSHYGTGVYEQYF. DNA of the CDR3: TGCGCCAGCAGCCATTACGGGACAGGGGTCTACGAGCAGTACTTC. The chain carries TRBV4-1 and TRBJ2-7; the match to TRBD1 covers 10 bases. The CDR3 runs to 15 residues. V shed 3 bases, J shed 3 bases, and the junction held 5 bases outside the gene matches. In germline, CDR1 is MGHRA, CDR2 YSYEKL.

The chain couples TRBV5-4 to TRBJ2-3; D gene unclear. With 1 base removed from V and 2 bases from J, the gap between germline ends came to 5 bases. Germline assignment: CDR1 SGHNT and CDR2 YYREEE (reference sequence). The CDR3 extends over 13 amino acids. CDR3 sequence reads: CASSLPDTDTQYF. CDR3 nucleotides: TGTGCCAGCAGCTTGCCAGACACAGATACGCAGTATTTT.

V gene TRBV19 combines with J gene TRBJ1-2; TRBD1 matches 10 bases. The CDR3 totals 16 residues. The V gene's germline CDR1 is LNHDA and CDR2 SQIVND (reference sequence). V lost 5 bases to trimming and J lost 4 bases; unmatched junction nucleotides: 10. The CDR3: CASSAQGTGASYGYTF. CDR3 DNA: TGTGCCAGTAGTGCCCAAGGGACAGGGGCGAGCTATGGCTACACCTTC.

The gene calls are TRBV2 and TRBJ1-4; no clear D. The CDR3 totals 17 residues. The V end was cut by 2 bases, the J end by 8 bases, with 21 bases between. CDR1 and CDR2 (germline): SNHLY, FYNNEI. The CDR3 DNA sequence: TGTGCCAGCAGTGAACGGGGTCGCGACACCGCGTCGGAAAAACTGTTTTTT. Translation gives CASSERGRDTASEKLFF.

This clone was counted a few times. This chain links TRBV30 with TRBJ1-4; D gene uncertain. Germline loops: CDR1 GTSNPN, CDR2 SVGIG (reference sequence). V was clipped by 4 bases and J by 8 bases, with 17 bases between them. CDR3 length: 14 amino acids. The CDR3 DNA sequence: TGTGCCTGGACGGGTGGGAGGTCTCCCGAAAAACTGTTTTTT. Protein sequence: CAWTGGRSPEKLFF.

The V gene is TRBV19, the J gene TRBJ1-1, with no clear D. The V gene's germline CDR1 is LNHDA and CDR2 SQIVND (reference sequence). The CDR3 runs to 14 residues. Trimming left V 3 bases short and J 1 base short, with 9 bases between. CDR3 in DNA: TGTGCCAGTAGTATTATTCCAGGGAACACTGAAGCTTTCTTT. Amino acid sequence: CASSIIPGNTEAFF.

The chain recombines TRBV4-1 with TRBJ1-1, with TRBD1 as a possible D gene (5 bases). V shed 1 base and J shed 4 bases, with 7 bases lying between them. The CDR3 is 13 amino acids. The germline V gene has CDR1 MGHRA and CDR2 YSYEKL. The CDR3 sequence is CASSQGRATEAFF. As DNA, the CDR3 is TGCGCCAGCAGCCAAGGCAGGGCCACTGAAGCTTTCTTT.

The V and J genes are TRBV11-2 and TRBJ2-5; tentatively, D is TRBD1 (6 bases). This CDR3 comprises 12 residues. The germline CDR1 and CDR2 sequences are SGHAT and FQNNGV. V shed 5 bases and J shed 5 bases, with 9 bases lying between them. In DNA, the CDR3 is TGTGCCAGCAGCCCCCAGGGGGAGACCCAGTACTTC. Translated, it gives CASSPQGETQYF.

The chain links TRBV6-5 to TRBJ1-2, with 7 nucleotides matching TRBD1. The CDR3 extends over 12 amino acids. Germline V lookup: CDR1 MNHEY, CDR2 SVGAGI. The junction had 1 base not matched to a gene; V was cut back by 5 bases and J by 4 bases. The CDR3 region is CASSTGAYGYTF. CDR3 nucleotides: TGTGCCAGCAGTACAGGGGCCTATGGCTACACCTTC.

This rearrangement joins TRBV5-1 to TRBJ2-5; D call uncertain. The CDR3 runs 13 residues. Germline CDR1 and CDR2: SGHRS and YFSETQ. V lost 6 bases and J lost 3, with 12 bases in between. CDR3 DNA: TGCGCCAGCATGGTGGTTGGAGAAGAGACCCAGTACTTC. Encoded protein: CASMVVGEETQYF.

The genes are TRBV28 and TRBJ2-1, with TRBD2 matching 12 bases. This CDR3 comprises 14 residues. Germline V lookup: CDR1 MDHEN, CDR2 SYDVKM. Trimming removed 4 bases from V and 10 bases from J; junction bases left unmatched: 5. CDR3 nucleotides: TGTGCCAGCAGTTCCCCGACTAGCGGGGGCGAGCAGTTCTTC. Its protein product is CASSSPTSGGEQFF.